The clone carrying this T cell receptor beta chain was seen a single time. The antigen is not known. The data belong to a study of blood T cells in healthy people across ages. Sample-barcoded 5' priming and a J-beta primer mix drove a second PCR of roughly 7 to 11 cycles. Via MiXCR, TCRdb re-called the 5' RACE reads, giving one row per CDR3 protein. This sample has approximately 800,000 distinct CDR3 sequences; approximately 53% occur once, and the top ten carry around 41%. Study results and limitations: Possibly, changes in expanded clonotypes were confounded because donor CMV status was unknown.

Trimming shortened V by 6 bases and J by 3 bases, and 18 bases separated the two germline ends. This CDR3 spans 15 amino acids. The chain carries TRBV12-3 or TRBV12-4 and TRBJ2-7; a possible D gene is TRBD2 (5 bases). This TCR came from a man aged 80 or over in good health. Sequenced: blood. The DNA of the CDR3 is TGTGCCAGCAGCCGCGGGTCTCAGCCTATCTACGAGCAGTACTTC. This encodes CASSRGSQPIYEQYF.